This TCR beta chain was identified during a study of T cells in Graves' hyperthyroidism and ophthalmopathy. Whole-study findings and limits: Also found in blood were most expanded thyroid clonotypes above 0.001.

The length of the CDR3 is 14 residues. From germline, CDR1 is MNHNS and CDR2 SASEGT. Between the trimmed V and J ends, which lost 5 bases and 0 bases, there was a span of 10 bases. Patients with uncontrolled infections, other autoimmune diseases, pregnancy or lactation were excluded. Clinicians diagnosed patients from clinical symptoms, serum thyroxine and TRAb, thyroid ultrasound and orbital computed tomography. In this sample, this clonotype turned up many times. The antigen is unknown. Regions amplified from RNA transcripts were the TCR beta CDR3 regions. The TCR CDR3 was amplified in a first-round RT-PCR using the HTBI primer set. MiXCR was run by TCRdb on the multiplex PCR reads, yielding one entry per CDR3 protein. The repertoire has fewer than 450,000 distinct CDR3 sequences, 11% to 15% of them found once; the top ten carry 25% to 30%.

V and J are TRBV6-1 and TRBJ2-5; D is uncertain. The receptor was derived from a man in his fifties with Graves' ophthalmopathy. The specimen sequenced was blood. The CDR3 loop is CASSRVADQETQYF. The CDR3 nucleotides read TGTGCCAGCAGTAGGGTTGCGGACCAAGAGACCCAGTACTTC.